One and the same sample provided the 10 T cell receptor beta chains below, sequenced in a study of cytomegalovirus exposure and HLA in healthy donors. It was with 60 Vbeta and 13 Jbeta primers that the PCR ran. Produced via immunoSEQ multiplex PCR; TCRdb's table is partial and in-frame only. The sample holds around 130,000 clones. Specimen: PBMCs. The receptors come from a woman aged 60-70 years in good health and CMV-seronegative.

The V and J genes are TRBV6-1 and TRBJ2-5, with 12 bases matching TRBD2. V was clipped by 1 base and J by 11 bases; unmatched bases: 8. The CDR3 has 15 residues. Per germline, CDR1 MNHNS and CDR2 SASEGT. CDR3 sequence reads: CASSEVTSGRLGQYF. The DNA of the CDR3 is TGTGCCAGCAGTGAAGTGACTAGCGGGAGACTTGGGCAGTACTTC.

This sequence joins TRBV25-1 and TRBJ1-1, with 10 bases fitting TRBD1. The CDR3 extends over 14 amino acids. Looked up from germline, CDR1 is MGHDK and CDR2 is SYGVNS. The V gene end was trimmed by 6 bases and the J gene end by 0 bases; junction bases not matched to a gene: 1. The CDR3 is CASRGTGVNTEAFF. The CDR3 nucleotides read TGTGCCAGCAGAGGGACAGGGGTGAACACTGAAGCTTTCTTT.

The CDR3 DNA reads TGTGCCAGCAGTTTAACGGGGAAGGGGGCGAGTGGCTACACCTTC. The encoded protein is CASSLTGKGASGYTF. This chain uses TRBV28 with TRBJ1-2; 7 bases line up with TRBD1. The V segment lost 2 bases and the J segment 7 bases; nucleotides outside the gene matches: 10. CDR1 and CDR2 from the germline V gene are MDHEN and SYDVKM. The CDR3 runs 15 residues.

The V call is TRBV28, the J call TRBJ2-3; 13 bases match TRBD2. Germline CDR1 is MDHEN and CDR2 is SYDVKM. With 6 bases clipped from V and 2 bases from J, the junction kept 11 bases outside the gene matches. CDR3 length: 18 amino acids. CDR3 in amino acids: CASSQWTSGGSLTDTQYF. CDR3 nucleotide sequence: TGTGCCAGCAGCCAGTGGACTAGCGGGGGTAGCCTCACAGATACGCAGTATTTT. The complete variable domain, with remaining parts taken from reference TRBV28 and TRBJ2-3, reads DVKVTQSSRYLVKRTGEKVFLECVQDMDHENMFWYRQDPGLGLRLIYFSYDVKMKEKGDIPEGYSVSREKKERFSLILESASTNQTSMYLCASSQWTSGGSLTDTQYFGPGTRLTVL.

The rearrangement joins TRBV28 to TRBJ1-1; 7 bases are shared with TRBD1. Germline V lookup: CDR1 MDHEN, CDR2 SYDVKM. The length of the CDR3 is 17 residues. Trimming at V came to 5 bases and at J to 3 bases, leaving 15 bases not matched to a gene. The CDR3 reads CASSPWLSGTVYTEAFF. The CDR3 bases are TGTGCCAGCAGTCCGTGGCTCTCCGGGACAGTCTACACTGAAGCTTTCTTT.

J is TRBJ1-2 and V is TRBV7-9; tentative D call: TRBD1 (5 bases). The V end lost 6 bases, the J end lost 4 bases, and 18 bases lay between the germline ends. Germline loops: CDR1 SEHNR, CDR2 FQNEAQ (reference sequence). There are 15 residues in the CDR3. Written as DNA, the CDR3 is TGTGCCAGCAGTTTGTCAGAGGGACTCACCTATGGCTACACCTTC. It specifies CASSLSEGLTYGYTF.

CDR3: CASRFNPGQVEKLFF. The CDR3 DNA reads TGCGCCAGCAGGTTTAATCCGGGACAGGTGGAAAAACTGTTTTTT. The chain is built from TRBV5-1 and TRBJ1-4; TRBD1 aligns across 8 bases. The CDR3 loop spans 15 amino acids. V was clipped by 5 bases and J by 8 bases; unmatched bases: 11. The germline CDR1 and CDR2 sequences are SGHRS and YFSETQ.

This chain connects TRBV27 to TRBJ2-1; 9 nucleotides match TRBD2. The J segment lost 1 base and the V segment lost 7 bases, leaving 5 bases of the junction unmatched. CDR3 length equals 15 residues. Germline V gives CDR1 MNHEY, CDR2 SMNVEV (reference sequence). CDR3 nucleotides: TGTGCCAGCACCCAGCGGGGGGATTCCTACAATGAGCAGTTCTTC. Protein product: CASTQRGDSYNEQFF.

The chain couples TRBV29-1 to TRBJ1-2; 8 bases are a match to TRBD1. J gave up 4 bases and V 5 bases, and 6 bases lay outside the gene matches. The CDR3 runs 13 residues. CDR1 is SQVTM, CDR2 ANQGSEA, per germline. The CDR3 loop reads CSVTTGGAYGYTF. DNA of the CDR3: TGCAGCGTTACTACAGGGGGGGCCTATGGCTACACCTTC.

The rearrangement uses TRBV10-1 and TRBJ1-3; 8 positions agree with TRBD1. V dropped 0 bases and J dropped 0; count of bases not matched to a gene: 7. CDR1 and CDR2 (germline): WNHNN, SYGVQD (reference sequence). This CDR3 spans 18 amino acids. CDR3 sequence (DNA): TGCGCCAGCAGTGAGTCCGGACAGGGAAGATCCTCTGGAAACACCATATATTTT. It yields the protein CASSESGQGRSSGNTIYF.